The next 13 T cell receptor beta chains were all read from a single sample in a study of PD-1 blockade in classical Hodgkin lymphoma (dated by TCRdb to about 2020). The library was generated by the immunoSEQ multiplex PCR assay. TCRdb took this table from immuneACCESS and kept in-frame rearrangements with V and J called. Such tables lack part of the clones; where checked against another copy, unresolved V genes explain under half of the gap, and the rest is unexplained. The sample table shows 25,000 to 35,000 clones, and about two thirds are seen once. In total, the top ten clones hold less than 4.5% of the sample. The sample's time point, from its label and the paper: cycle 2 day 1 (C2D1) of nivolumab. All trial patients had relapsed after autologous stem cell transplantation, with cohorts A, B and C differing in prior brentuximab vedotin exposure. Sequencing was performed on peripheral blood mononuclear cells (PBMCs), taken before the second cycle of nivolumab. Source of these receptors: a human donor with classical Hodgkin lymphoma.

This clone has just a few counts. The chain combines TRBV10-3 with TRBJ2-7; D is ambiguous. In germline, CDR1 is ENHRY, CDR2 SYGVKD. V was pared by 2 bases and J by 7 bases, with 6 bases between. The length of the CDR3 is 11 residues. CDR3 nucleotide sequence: TGTGCCATCAGTGAGGTCGGGGAGCAGTACTTC. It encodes CAISEVGEQYF.

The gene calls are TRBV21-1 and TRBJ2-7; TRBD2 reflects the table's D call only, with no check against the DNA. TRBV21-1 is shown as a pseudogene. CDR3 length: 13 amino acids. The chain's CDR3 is CASSKGNKRGQYF. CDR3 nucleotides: TGTGCCAGCAGCAAAGGTAACAAGCGAGGGCAGTACTTC.

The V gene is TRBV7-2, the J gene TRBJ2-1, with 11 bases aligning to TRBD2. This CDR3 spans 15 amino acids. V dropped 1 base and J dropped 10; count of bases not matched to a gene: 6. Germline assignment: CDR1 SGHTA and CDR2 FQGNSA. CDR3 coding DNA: TGTGCCAGCAGCTTAGTAGCGGGGGGGTCGAGGGAGCAGTTCTTC. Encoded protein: CASSLVAGGSREQFF.

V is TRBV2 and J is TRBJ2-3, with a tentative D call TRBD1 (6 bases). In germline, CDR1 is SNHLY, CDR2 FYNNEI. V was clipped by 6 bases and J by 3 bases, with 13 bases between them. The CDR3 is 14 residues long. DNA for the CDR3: TGTGCCAGCAGAGCCAGGGGTATAACAGATACGCAGTATTTT. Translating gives CASRARGITDTQYF.

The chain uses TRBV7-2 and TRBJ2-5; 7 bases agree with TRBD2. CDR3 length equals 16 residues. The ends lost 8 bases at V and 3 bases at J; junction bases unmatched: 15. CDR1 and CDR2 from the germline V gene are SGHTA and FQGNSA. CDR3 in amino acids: CASGSRRTGGEETQYF. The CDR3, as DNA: TGTGCCAGCGGAAGTAGGAGGACGGGGGGTGAAGAGACCCAGTACTTC.

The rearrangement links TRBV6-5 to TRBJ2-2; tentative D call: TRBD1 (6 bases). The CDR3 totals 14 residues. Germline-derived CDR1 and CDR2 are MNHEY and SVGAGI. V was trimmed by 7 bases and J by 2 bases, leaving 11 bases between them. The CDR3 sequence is CASKGEINTGELFF. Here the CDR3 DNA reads TGTGCCAGCAAGGGGGAGATAAACACCGGGGAGCTGTTTTTT.

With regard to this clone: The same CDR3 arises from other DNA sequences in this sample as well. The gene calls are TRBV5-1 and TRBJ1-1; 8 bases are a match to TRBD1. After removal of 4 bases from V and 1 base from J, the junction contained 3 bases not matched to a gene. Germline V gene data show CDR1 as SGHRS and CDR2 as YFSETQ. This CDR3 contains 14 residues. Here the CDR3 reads CASSPGTGNTEAFF. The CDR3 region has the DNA TGCGCCAGCAGCCCCGGGACAGGGAACACTGAAGCTTTCTTT.

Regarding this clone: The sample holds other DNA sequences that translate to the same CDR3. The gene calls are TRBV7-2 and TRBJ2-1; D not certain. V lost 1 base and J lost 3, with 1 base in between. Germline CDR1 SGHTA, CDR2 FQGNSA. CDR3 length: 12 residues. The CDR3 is CASSLVYNEQFF. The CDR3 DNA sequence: TGTGCCAGCAGCTTAGTCTACAATGAGCAGTTCTTC.

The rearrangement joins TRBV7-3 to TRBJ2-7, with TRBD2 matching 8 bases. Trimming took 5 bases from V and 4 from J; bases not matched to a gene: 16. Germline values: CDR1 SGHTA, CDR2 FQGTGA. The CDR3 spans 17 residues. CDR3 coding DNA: TGTGCCAGCAGCCCCCCGCGGGGTAGCGGGATTGCGTACGAGCAGTACTTC. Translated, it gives CASSPPRGSGIAYEQYF.

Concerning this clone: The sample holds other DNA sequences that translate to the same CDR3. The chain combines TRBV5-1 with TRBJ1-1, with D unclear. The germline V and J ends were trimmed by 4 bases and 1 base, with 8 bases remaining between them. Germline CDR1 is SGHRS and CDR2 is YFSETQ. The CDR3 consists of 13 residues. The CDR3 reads CASSLEANTEAFF. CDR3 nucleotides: TGCGCCAGCAGCCTGGAGGCGAACACTGAAGCTTTCTTT.

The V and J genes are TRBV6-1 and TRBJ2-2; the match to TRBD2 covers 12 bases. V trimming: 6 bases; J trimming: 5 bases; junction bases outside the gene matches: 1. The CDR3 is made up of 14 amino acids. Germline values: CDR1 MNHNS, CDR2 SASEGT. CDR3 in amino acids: CASSLAGGTGELFF. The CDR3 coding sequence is TGTGCCAGCAGCCTAGCGGGAGGGACCGGGGAGCTGTTTTTT.

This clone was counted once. The CDR3 here is CASTLIRVFSTDTQYF. The CDR3 DNA sequence: TGTGCCAGCACTCTCATCCGGGTCTTCAGCACAGATACGCAGTATTTT. J is TRBJ2-3 and V is TRBV7-2; D unresolved. The CDR3 has 16 residues. V was pared by 7 bases and J by 0 bases, with 17 bases between. Germline CDR1 is SGHTA and CDR2 is FQGNSA.

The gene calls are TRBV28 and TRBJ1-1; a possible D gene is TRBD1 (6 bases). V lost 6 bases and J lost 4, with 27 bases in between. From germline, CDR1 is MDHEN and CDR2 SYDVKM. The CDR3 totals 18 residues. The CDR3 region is CASSYSGYVGGRVTEAFF. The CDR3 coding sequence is TGTGCCAGCAGCTACAGCGGGTATGTCGGGGGGCGGGTCACTGAAGCTTTCTTT.